This is a list of T cell receptor beta chains from one sample in a study of human T cells and chemical hapten exposure. Via MiXCR, TCRdb re-called the RACE reads, giving one row per CDR3 protein. Among about 110,000 distinct CDR3 sequences listed, 9% to 15% were seen once. The source was whole blood, collected in connection with sensitization to the hapten diphenylcyclopropenone (DPC). Receptors were obtained from a woman aged 45 to 65 with alopecia areata. Some clones in this sample may be carry-over from other donors' samples. The CDR3 runs from the conserved cysteine through the conserved F or W. A D gene is named only where the DNA matches it firmly. Rows may omit the clone size; those that give it use once, few, many or a size class.

v_gene: TRBV6-6
j_gene: TRBJ2-3
d_gene: -
abundance: few
CDR3nt: TGTGCCAGCACCCTGGGGGGTACGCAGTATTTT
CDR3aa: CASTLGGTQYF

v_gene: TRBV7-2
j_gene: TRBJ1-3
d_gene: -
abundance: few
CDR3nt: TGTGCCAGCAGCCGTGGAAACACCATATATTTT
CDR3aa: CASSRGNTIYF

v_gene: TRBV20-1
j_gene: TRBJ1-5
d_gene: TRBD1
abundance: many
CDR3nt: TGCAGTGCTAGATCTGGGACAGGTAATCAGCCCCAGCATTTT
CDR3aa: CSARSGTGNQPQHF

v_gene: TRBV9
j_gene: TRBJ2-2
d_gene: -
abundance: few
CDR3nt: TGTGCCAGCAGGCTCGACTACACCGGGGAGCTGTTTTTT
CDR3aa: CASRLDYTGELFF

v_gene: TRBV18
j_gene: TRBJ2-3
d_gene: -
abundance: -
CDR3nt: TGTGCCAGCTCACCAACCGGGATGGGCACAGATACGCAGTATTTT
CDR3aa: CASSPTGMGTDTQYF

v_gene: TRBV28
j_gene: TRBJ2-1
d_gene: TRBD1
abundance: few
CDR3nt: TGTGCCAGCAGTTTTGACAGGGCATCTCTGCAGTTCTTC
CDR3aa: CASSFDRASLQFF

v_gene: TRBV19
j_gene: TRBJ2-6
d_gene: TRBD1
abundance: few
CDR3nt: TGTGCCAGTAGTCTAGACAGGGCTGGGGCCAACGTCCTGACTTTC
CDR3aa: CASSLDRAGANVLTF

v_gene: TRBV9
j_gene: TRBJ2-2
d_gene: -
abundance: -
CDR3nt: TGTGCCAGCAGCGGGGTTACTAGCCCCGGGGAGCTGTTTTTT
CDR3aa: CASSGVTSPGELFF

v_gene: TRBV20-1
j_gene: TRBJ1-1
d_gene: -
abundance: many
CDR3nt: TGCAGTGCTAGAGAGGGGGGCACTGAAGCTTTCTTT
CDR3aa: CSAREGGTEAFF

v_gene: TRBV7-8
j_gene: TRBJ2-2
d_gene: -
abundance: many
CDR3nt: TGTGCCAGCAGCTTAGTTGAAGGTCTGAACACCGGGGAGCTGTTTTTT
CDR3aa: CASSLVEGLNTGELFF

v_gene: TRBV28
j_gene: TRBJ2-1
d_gene: TRBD2
abundance: few
CDR3nt: TGTGCCAGCAGGAGGGGAGGGAACAACAATGAGCAGTTCTTC
CDR3aa: CASRRGGNNNEQFF

v_gene: TRBV6-1
j_gene: TRBJ2-7
d_gene: -
abundance: -
CDR3nt: TGTGCCAGCAGTGAACAGGTGCGCTCCTACGAGCAGTACTTC
CDR3aa: CASSEQVRSYEQYF

v_gene: TRBV20-1
j_gene: TRBJ2-1
d_gene: -
abundance: few
CDR3nt: TGCAGTGCTAGAGCCCAGGGACTCCGACCTCAGTTCTTC
CDR3aa: CSARAQGLRPQFF

v_gene: TRBV28
j_gene: TRBJ2-7
d_gene: -
abundance: -
CDR3nt: TGTGCCAGCAGTTTAGGCACAGGGTACATCTACGAGCAGTACTTC
CDR3aa: CASSLGTGYIYEQYF

v_gene: TRBV27
j_gene: TRBJ1-2
d_gene: -
abundance: -
CDR3nt: TGTGCCAGCAGTCCGGACCGTGGGGACTATGGCTACACCTTC
CDR3aa: CASSPDRGDYGYTF

v_gene: TRBV12-3/TRBV12-4
j_gene: TRBJ1-2
d_gene: -
abundance: -
CDR3nt: TGTGCCAGCAGTCCCCCATTAGTGGCTAGTGGCTACACCTTC
CDR3aa: CASSPPLVASGYTF

v_gene: TRBV18
j_gene: TRBJ2-7
d_gene: TRBD1
abundance: few
CDR3nt: TGTGCCAGCTCACCCAATATTGGACAGGGAGGCGAGCAGTACTTC
CDR3aa: CASSPNIGQGGEQYF

v_gene: TRBV2
j_gene: TRBJ2-5
d_gene: -
abundance: -
CDR3nt: TGTGCCAGCAGTCCTGTCACAGGGCAGGGTGAGACCCAGTACTTC
CDR3aa: CASSPVTGQGETQYF

v_gene: TRBV28
j_gene: TRBJ2-1
d_gene: -
abundance: -
CDR3nt: TGTGCCAGCCTGTTGCGGGGCGGCGGTGAGCAGTTCTTC
CDR3aa: CASLLRGGGEQFF

v_gene: TRBV12-3/TRBV12-4
j_gene: TRBJ2-2
d_gene: -
abundance: many
CDR3nt: TGTGCCAGCAGTTTCTGGCAAACCACCGGGGAGCTGTTTTTT
CDR3aa: CASSFWQTTGELFF

v_gene: TRBV5-1
j_gene: TRBJ1-1
d_gene: -
abundance: -
CDR3nt: TGCGCCAGCAGCTGGGACAACCCGCTCCTAGCTGAAGCTTTCTTT
CDR3aa: CASSWDNPLLAEAFF

v_gene: TRBV12-3/TRBV12-4
j_gene: TRBJ1-2
d_gene: -
abundance: few
CDR3nt: TGTGCCAGCAGGAGACCTTCGGACTACTATGGCTACACCTTC
CDR3aa: CASRRPSDYYGYTF

v_gene: TRBV29-1
j_gene: TRBJ2-1
d_gene: TRBD2
abundance: few
CDR3nt: TGCAGCGTTGGGCGGGGGTCCTACAATGAGCAGTTCTTC
CDR3aa: CSVGRGSYNEQFF

v_gene: TRBV20-1
j_gene: TRBJ1-2
d_gene: -
abundance: -
CDR3nt: TGCAGTGCCTCACGGGGGGCGCGGGCCGGCTATGGCTACACCTTC
CDR3aa: CSASRGARAGYGYTF

v_gene: TRBV9
j_gene: TRBJ1-1
d_gene: -
abundance: -
CDR3nt: TGTGCCAGCAGCGTAGGGTACACTGAAGCTTTCTTT
CDR3aa: CASSVGYTEAFF

v_gene: TRBV6-1
j_gene: TRBJ1-4
d_gene: -
abundance: many
CDR3nt: TGTGCTTCCTGGGGCGGCTCGCATGAAAAACTGTTTTTT
CDR3aa: CASWGGSHEKLFF

v_gene: TRBV20-1
j_gene: TRBJ1-2
d_gene: -
abundance: -
CDR3nt: TGCAGTGCTAGAGGACGCGCGAACTATGGCTACACCTTC
CDR3aa: CSARGRANYGYTF

v_gene: TRBV7-9
j_gene: TRBJ2-2
d_gene: -
abundance: -
CDR3nt: TGTGCCAGCAGCTTATCGGCCGTTCCGACAACCGGGGAGCTGTTTTTT
CDR3aa: CASSLSAVPTTGELFF

v_gene: TRBV24-1
j_gene: TRBJ2-2
d_gene: TRBD1
abundance: many
CDR3nt: TGTGCCACCAGTGATTTGCAGACAGGGGCGAACACCGGGGAGCTGTTTTTT
CDR3aa: CATSDLQTGANTGELFF

v_gene: TRBV20-1
j_gene: TRBJ2-5
d_gene: -
abundance: few
CDR3nt: TGCAGTGCTAGAGGTGGCCTAGCGCGACAAGAGACCCAGTACTTC
CDR3aa: CSARGGLARQETQYF